The clone carrying this T cell receptor (beta chain) turned up a few times. The antigen is not known. This entry is derived from a study of identical twins. The CDR3 runs to 12 residues. V was trimmed by 4 bases and J by 8 bases, leaving 8 bases between them. CDR1 is LGHDT and CDR2 is YNNKEL in the germline V gene (reference sequence). Via MiXCR, TCRdb re-called the 5' RACE reads, giving one row per CDR3 protein. The sample carries 350,000 to 600,000 distinct CDR3 sequences, 12% to 15% recorded once. Findings and limits, study-wide: Insertion counts were lower in abundant cord blood beta clonotypes, a trend that memory repertoires did not show.

Another study also made use of these data, one on yellow fever vaccine responses in identical twins. That work states: Twins' vaccine T cell responses reportedly seemed partly convergent and partly personalized.

The sequenced material came from CD4+ T cells sorted from blood. The sequence was collected from a woman in her late teens or twenties in good health. This chain connects TRBV3-1 to TRBJ2-2; D might be TRBD1 (6 bases). The CDR3, as DNA: TGTGCCAGCAGCCGGACAGCTGGGGAGCTGTTTTTT. Encoded protein: CASSRTAGELFF.